This T cell receptor (beta chain) is drawn from a study of blood T cell repertoires in COVID-19. Across the whole study: Italy, Spain and the United States were the sources of the convalescent and acute COVID-19 samples. Nucleic acid was either cDNA or gDNA, and it came from T cells, B-cell-depleted T cells, or PBMCs.

In its sample, this clone was seen a few times. Germline trimming cut 4 bases from V and 0 bases from J; bases unmatched to any gene: 13. The CDR3 runs 17 residues. Germline V gene data show CDR1 as SQVTM and CDR2 as ANQGSEA. In the study's own analysis: Amplification of reference gene primers provided the estimated nucleated cell counts. The data were produced by immunoSEQ multiplex PCR, yet TCRdb's version contains in-frame clones alone and is incomplete. The V and J calls and clone size were taken over from that table, and D and trimming were inferred from the DNA. The sample has approximately 190,000 clones; roughly nine tenths are singletons.

J is TRBJ2-3 and V is TRBV29-1; 7 nucleotides line up with TRBD2. The sample was peripheral blood. The TCR sequence derives from a man in his 60s with active or convalescent COVID-19. As DNA, the CDR3 is TGCAGCGTTGGGGGGATTGTAGCGGGCCTTAGCACAGATACGCAGTATTTT. This translates into CSVGGIVAGLSTDTQYF.